The sequence of this TCR beta chain was determined in a study of CD8 T cells in ankylosing spondylitis. The study, taken as a whole, reports: With a CD8+ phenotype, disease-linked clones were relatively rare in peripheral blood. Seemingly distinctive of ankylosing spondylitis blood was a TCR beta motif formed by eight highly homologous variants. From matched ankylosing spondylitis synovial fluid, disease-linked clones were reportedly recovered at significantly enriched levels.

With molecular barcodes, quantitative 5'-RACE was used to make the TCR beta libraries. TCRdb fed the 5' RACE reads into MiXCR, producing one record per CDR3 protein. Counted here are approximately 200,000 distinct CDR3 sequences, roughly 13% occurring once; the ten biggest clones make up 16%. This clonotype was picked up a small number of times. Its antigen is unidentified. CDR1 is MNHEY, CDR2 SMNVEV, per germline (reference sequence). The CDR3 has 15 amino acids. V was pared by 7 bases and J by 2 bases, with 11 bases of the junction left unmatched. The clonotype was recovered from a male donor with ankylosing spondylitis or in good health (not recorded which). Specimen: blood, either unsorted or a sorted T cell fraction (not recorded which). The V gene is TRBV27, the J gene TRBJ2-7; 7 bases agree with TRBD2. CDR3 DNA sequence: TGTGCCAGCAAAGAGGACGGGGGGAGGCCCTACGAGCAGTACTTC. It codes for CASKEDGGRPYEQYF.